The 9 T cell receptor beta chains given below trace back to one sample, sequenced in a study of T cells after yellow fever vaccination. MiXCR, run by TCRdb on the 5' RACE reads, gives a single entry per CDR3 protein. The data contain 200,000 to 250,000 distinct CDR3 sequences, about 7% of them singletons. The sequencing used CD4+ T cells sorted from PBMCs, collected 15 days after the yellow fever booster vaccination. All receptors come from a man in his thirties or forties who received the YFV17D yellow fever vaccine.

This clonotype was found many times. The chain employs TRBV24-1 and TRBJ2-2; 8 bases are shared with TRBD1. CDR3 length equals 14 residues. The V gene's germline CDR1 is KGHDR and CDR2 SFDVKD. V lost 3 bases and J lost 10; bases outside the gene matches: 6. CDR3 amino acids: CATSDQTGVEELFF. The CDR3 DNA reads as TGTGCCACCAGTGATCAGACAGGGGTTGAGGAGCTGTTTTTT.

This clonotype has just a few counts. The chain combines TRBV18 with TRBJ2-3, with a tentative D call TRBD2 (6 bases). Germline lookup yields CDR1 KGHSH and CDR2 LQKENI. This CDR3 contains 14 residues. V gave up 2 bases and J gave up 4 bases, with 10 bases separating them. The CDR3 DNA is TGTGCCAGCTCACCAGGAGGGAGTCCAGATACGCAGTATTTT. Translation: CASSPGGSPDTQYF.

The sample holds a few counts of this clonotype. DNA for the CDR3: TGTGCCAGCAGACGTCAGGGTGGGGGCCAAGAGACCCAGTACTTC. This encodes CASRRQGGGQETQYF. This chain joins TRBV7-2 and TRBJ2-5, with D tentatively TRBD1 or TRBD2 (5 bases each). The CDR3 is 15 amino acids. The germline V gene encodes CDR1 SGHTA and CDR2 FQGNSA. Trimming pared 6 bases from V and 1 base from J, leaving 15 bases between.

The genes are TRBV27 and TRBJ1-2; D gene ambiguous. Germline V gives CDR1 MNHEY, CDR2 SMNVEV (reference sequence). CDR3 length equals 13 residues. The germline V and J ends were trimmed by 0 bases and 5 bases, with 7 bases remaining between them. The CDR3 is CASSLSISYGYTF. The CDR3 region has the DNA TGTGCCAGCAGTTTATCGATCTCTTATGGCTACACCTTC.

The table lists this clonotype with many counts. The rearrangement uses TRBV30 and TRBJ2-1; D is unclear. The V gene's germline CDR1 is GTSNPN and CDR2 SVGIG (reference sequence). V gave up 0 bases and J gave up 4 bases, with 4 bases separating them. This CDR3 has 12 residues. The CDR3: CAWSVGYNEQFF. In nucleotides, the CDR3 is TGTGCCTGGAGTGTCGGGTACAATGAGCAGTTCTTC.

This clonotype was counted at least ten times. This chain uses TRBV6-2 or TRBV6-3 with TRBJ2-1; 9 bases align to TRBD2. Germline V gene sequence: CDR1 MNHEY, CDR2 SVGEGT. CDR3 length equals 18 residues. The V segment lost 6 bases and the J segment 5 bases; nucleotides outside the gene matches: 17. CDR3 protein: CASRLVPPWLAGHNEQFF. CDR3 DNA sequence: TGTGCCAGCAGGTTAGTTCCCCCGTGGCTAGCGGGGCACAATGAGCAGTTCTTC.

This clonotype was counted between two and nine times. The CDR3 nucleotides read TGTGCCAGCAGTTACGGGGGGGCGGGGGTCCATGAGCAGTTCTTC. Its protein is CASSYGGAGVHEQFF. The rearrangement uses TRBV6-5 and TRBJ2-1, with D perhaps TRBD2 (7 bases). Germline lookup yields CDR1 MNHEY and CDR2 SVGAGI. V lost 2 bases and J lost 8, with 16 bases in between. This CDR3 region has 15 residues.

V usage is TRBV29-1 and J usage is TRBJ2-3, with D perhaps matching TRBD2 (5 bases). V was trimmed by 3 bases and J by 7 bases, leaving 17 bases between them. The CDR3 runs to 14 residues. Germline values: CDR1 SQVTM, CDR2 ANQGSEA. The CDR3 nucleotides read TGCAGCGTTGATGACGAAGCGGTGGGGAATACGCAGTATTTT. Translated: CSVDDEAVGNTQYF.

The chain carries TRBV7-3 and TRBJ2-1; D remains ambiguous. The CDR3 length is 13 residues. Between the trimmed V and J ends, which lost 5 bases and 5 bases, there was a span of 10 bases. CDR1 and CDR2 from the germline V gene are SGHTA and FQGTGA. CDR3 nucleotides: TGTGCCAGCAGCCTTGACACTGACAATGAGCAGTTCTTC. Translated, it gives CASSLDTDNEQFF.